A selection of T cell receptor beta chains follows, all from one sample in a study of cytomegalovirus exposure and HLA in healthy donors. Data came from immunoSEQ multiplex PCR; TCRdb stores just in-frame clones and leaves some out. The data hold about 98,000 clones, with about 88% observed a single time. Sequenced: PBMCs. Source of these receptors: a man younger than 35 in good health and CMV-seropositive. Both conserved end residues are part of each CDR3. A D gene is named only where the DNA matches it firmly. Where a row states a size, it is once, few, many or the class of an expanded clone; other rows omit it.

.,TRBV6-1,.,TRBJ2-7,CASSVTDIRQESHSYEQYF,TGTGCCAGCAGTGTAACGGACATTCGACAGGAAAGCCACTCCTACGAGCAGTACTTC
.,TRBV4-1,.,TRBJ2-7,CASSQVRITAEGSHEQYF,TGCGCCAGCAGCCAAGTACGGATAACAGCGGAGGGTAGCCACGAGCAGTACTTC
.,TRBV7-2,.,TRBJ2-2,CASSLEPAANTGELFF,TGTGCCAGCAGCTTAGAGCCAGCGGCTAACACCGGGGAGCTGTTTTTT
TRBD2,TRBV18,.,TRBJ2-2,CASSPPLAGTNTGELFF,TGTGCCAGCTCACCACCGCTAGCGGGAACGAACACCGGGGAGCTGTTTTTT
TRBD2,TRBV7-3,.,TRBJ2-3,CASSLFAGGSTDTQYF,TGTGCCAGCAGCTTATTTGCGGGAGGTAGCACAGATACGCAGTATTTT
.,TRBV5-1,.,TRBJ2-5,CASSPGRVQETQYF,TGCGCCAGCAGCCCTGGCAGGGTGCAGGAGACCCAGTACTTC
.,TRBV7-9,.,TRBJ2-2,CASSSQHTGELFF,TGTGCCAGCAGTTCACAGCACACCGGGGAGCTGTTTTTT
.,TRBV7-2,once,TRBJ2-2,CASSLTRGLPGELFF,TGTGCCAGCAGCTTAACGCGGGGCCTCCCCGGGGAGCTGTTTTTT
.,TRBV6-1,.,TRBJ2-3,CASSEDSATDTQYF,TGTGCCAGCAGTGAAGACAGTGCCACAGATACGCAGTATTTT
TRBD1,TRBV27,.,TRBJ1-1,CASSEGQGALIGNTEAFF,TGTGCCAGCAGTGAAGGACAGGGGGCACTAATAGGGAACACTGAAGCTTTCTTT
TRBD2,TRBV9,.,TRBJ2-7,CASSPTGTSGYEQYF,TGTGCCAGCAGCCCGACCGGGACTAGCGGATACGAGCAGTACTTC
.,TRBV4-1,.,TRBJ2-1,CASSQVSAYNEQFF,TGCGCCAGCAGCCAAGTCTCAGCGTACAATGAGCAGTTCTTC
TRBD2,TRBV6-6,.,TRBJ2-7,CASSPPGGGQYF,TGTGCCAGCAGTCCGCCTGGGGGGGGACAGTACTTC
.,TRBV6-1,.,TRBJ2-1,CASSERQGSRNEQFF,TGTGCCAGCAGTGAAAGGCAGGGCTCACGCAATGAGCAGTTCTTC
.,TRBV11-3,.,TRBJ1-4,CASSSSEKLFF,TGTGCCAGCAGCTCCAGTGAAAAACTGTTTTTT
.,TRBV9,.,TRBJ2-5,CASSVAGRLGETQYF,TGTGCCAGCAGCGTAGCAGGCAGGCTCGGTGAGACCCAGTACTTC
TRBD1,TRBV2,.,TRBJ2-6,CASSATGGSGANVLTF,TGTGCCAGCAGTGCGACAGGGGGATCCGGGGCCAACGTCCTGACTTTC
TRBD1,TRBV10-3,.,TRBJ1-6,CAISESTGTVGSPLHF,TGTGCCATCAGTGAGTCGACCGGGACAGTAGGTTCACCCCTCCACTTT
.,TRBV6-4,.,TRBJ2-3,CASKGLRVRADTQYF,TGTGCCAGCAAGGGACTTAGGGTCAGAGCAGATACGCAGTATTTT
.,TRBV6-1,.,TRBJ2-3,CASSDRWADTQYF,TGTGCCAGCAGTGACAGGTGGGCAGATACGCAGTATTTT
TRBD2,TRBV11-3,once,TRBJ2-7,CASSRTPSGTYEQYF,TGTGCCAGCAGCCGGACCCCTAGCGGGACCTACGAGCAGTACTTC
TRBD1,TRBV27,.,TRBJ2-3,CASSWYRGYPDTQYF,TGTGCCAGCAGTTGGTACAGGGGGTACCCAGATACGCAGTATTTT
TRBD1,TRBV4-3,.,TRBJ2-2,CASSQTDRGNTGELFF,TGCGCCAGCAGCCAAACGGACAGGGGAAACACCGGGGAGCTGTTTTTT
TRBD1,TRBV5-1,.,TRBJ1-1,CASSVQGENTEAFF,TGCGCCAGCAGCGTGCAGGGGGAGAACACTGAAGCTTTCTTT
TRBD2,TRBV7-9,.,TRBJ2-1,CASSPPTPIAGGRPNEQFF,TGTGCCAGCAGCCCCCCTACTCCAATAGCGGGGGGACGCCCTAATGAGCAGTTCTTC
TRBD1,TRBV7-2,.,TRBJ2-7,CASSIPGGEQYF,TGTGCCAGCAGCATCCCAGGGGGCGAGCAGTACTTC
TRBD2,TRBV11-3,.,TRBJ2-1,CASSFFAGTSGGEQFF,TGTGCCAGCAGCTTTTTCGCCGGGACTAGCGGGGGTGAGCAGTTCTTC
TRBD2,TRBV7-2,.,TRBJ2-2,CASSLEKREWLGELFF,TGTGCCAGCAGCTTAGAGAAGCGGGAGTGGCTCGGGGAGCTGTTTTTT
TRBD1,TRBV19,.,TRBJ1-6,CASMGQPAFNSPLHF,TGTGCCAGTATGGGACAGCCCGCCTTTAATTCACCCCTCCACTTT
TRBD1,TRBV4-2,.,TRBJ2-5,CASSQAAGTEEETQYF,TGTGCCAGCAGCCAAGCAGCCGGGACAGAAGAAGAGACCCAGTACTTC
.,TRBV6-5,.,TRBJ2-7,CASSYQAEQYF,TGTGCCAGCAGTTATCAGGCCGAGCAGTACTTC
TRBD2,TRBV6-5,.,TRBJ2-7,CASSRPGLGLVEQYF,TGTGCCAGCTCACGCCCGGGACTAGGTCTCGTCGAGCAGTACTTC
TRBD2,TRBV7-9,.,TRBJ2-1,CASSLHHLAGRNNEQFF,TGTGCCAGCAGCTTGCACCACCTAGCGGGGAGGAACAATGAGCAGTTCTTC
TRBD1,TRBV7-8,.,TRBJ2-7,CASSFRDRVREQYF,TGTGCCAGCAGCTTTCGGGACAGGGTGCGCGAGCAGTACTTC
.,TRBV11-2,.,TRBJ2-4,CASSLVVASTSAKNIQYF,TGTGCCAGCAGCTTAGTTGTCGCTAGCACCTCAGCCAAAAACATTCAGTACTTC
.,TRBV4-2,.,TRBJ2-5,CASSQVGARQETQYF,TGTGCCAGCAGCCAAGTGGGGGCTCGACAAGAGACCCAGTACTTC
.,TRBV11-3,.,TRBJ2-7,CASSPSPRRYEQYF,TGTGCCAGCAGCCCAAGTCCACGGAGATACGAGCAGTACTTC
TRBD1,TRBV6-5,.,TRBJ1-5,CASSYAGGRGNQPQHF,TGTGCCAGCAGTTACGCAGGGGGCCGCGGCAATCAGCCCCAGCATTTT
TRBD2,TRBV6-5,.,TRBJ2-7,CASMPTGVAGYEQYF,TGTGCCAGCATGCCGACTGGGGTAGCGGGCTACGAGCAGTACTTC
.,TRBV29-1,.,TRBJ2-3,CSVAGEPGDTQYF,TGCAGCGTTGCTGGGGAGCCGGGAGATACGCAGTATTTT
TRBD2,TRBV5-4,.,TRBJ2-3,CASSLSGGSTDTQYF,TGTGCCAGCAGCTTAAGCGGGGGGTCCACAGATACGCAGTATTTT
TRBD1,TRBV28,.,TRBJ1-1,CASSLRQGATEAFF,TGTGCCAGCAGTTTAAGACAGGGGGCGACTGAAGCTTTCTTT
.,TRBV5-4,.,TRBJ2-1,CASSLAGHPIKQFF,TGTGCCAGCAGCTTGGCGGGTCACCCCATTAAGCAGTTCTTC
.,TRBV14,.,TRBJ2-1,CASSESGLKNNEQFF,TGTGCCAGTTCCGAAAGCGGGCTCAAAAACAATGAGCAGTTCTTC
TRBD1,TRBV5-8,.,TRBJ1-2,CASSFDRAGYTF,TGTGCCAGCAGCTTTGACAGGGCGGGCTACACCTTC
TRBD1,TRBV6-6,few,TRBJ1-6,CASSYGGQGRSPLHF,TGTGCCAGCAGTTACGGGGGACAGGGGAGGTCACCCCTCCACTTT
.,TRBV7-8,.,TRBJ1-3,CASSLSKRGFSSSGNTIYF,TGTGCCAGCAGCTTATCCAAACGGGGGTTCTCGAGCTCTGGAAACACCATATATTTT
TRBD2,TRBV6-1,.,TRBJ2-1,CASSPAGGNEQFF,TGTGCCAGCAGTCCCGCGGGGGGGAATGAGCAGTTCTTC
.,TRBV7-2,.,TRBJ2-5,CASSFSGPGVPETQYF,TGTGCCAGCAGCTTCAGCGGCCCAGGCGTTCCGGAGACCCAGTACTTC
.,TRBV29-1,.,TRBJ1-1,CSVEGQGSSEAFF,TGCAGCGTTGAAGGCCAGGGGAGCTCTGAAGCTTTCTTT
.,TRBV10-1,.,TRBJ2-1,CASSEKLEYNEQFF,TGCGCCAGCAGTGAGAAACTAGAGTACAATGAGCAGTTCTTC
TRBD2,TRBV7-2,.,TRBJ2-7,CASSLARGIAGGPVYEQYF,TGTGCCAGCAGCTTAGCGCGGGGAATAGCGGGAGGGCCGGTATACGAGCAGTACTTC